This is a list of T cell receptor beta chains from one sample in a study of blood T cell repertoires in COVID-19. Clones were read by immunoSEQ multiplex PCR, and TCRdb kept only the in-frame ones, dropping some. Seen here are about 160,000 clones, about 83% observed once, and the top ten hold about a tenth. The sequencing input was peripheral blood. All receptors come from a woman between 65 and 79 years old with COVID-19, enrolled during active disease. The CDR3 runs from the conserved cysteine through the conserved F or W. The D gene is left open where the match is weak. Rows give clone size only sometimes, using once, few, many, or a class for an expanded clone.

d_call j_call clone_size v_call cdr3_aa cdr3_nt
TRBD1 TRBJ1-4 - TRBV5-1 CASSYAGTGDEKLFF TGCGCCAGCAGCTATGCCGGGACAGGGGATGAAAAACTGTTTTTT
- TRBJ1-2 - TRBV27 CASSLTTGFNSVGGYYGYTF TGTGCCAGCAGTCTAACGACAGGCTTCAATTCGGTGGGCGGGTACTATGGCTACACCTTC
- TRBJ2-3 - TRBV6-6 CASSYSTGGAGDTQYF TGTGCCAGCAGTTACTCGACGGGGGGCGCTGGCGATACGCAGTATTTT
TRBD1 TRBJ2-6 - TRBV15 CATSRGQEFSGANVLTF TGTGCCACCAGCAGGGGACAGGAATTCTCTGGGGCCAACGTCCTGACTTTC
TRBD2 TRBJ2-5 - TRBV28 CASSLQILAGEWYQETQYF TGTGCCAGCAGTTTGCAGATCCTAGCGGGGGAATGGTACCAAGAGACCCAGTACTTC
- TRBJ1-3 - TRBV5-8 CASISPRIRSGNTIYF TGTGCCAGCATTTCACCCAGAATACGTTCTGGAAACACCATATATTTT
- TRBJ1-6 - TRBV30 CAWRLAGNSPLHF TGTGCCTGGAGATTGGCCGGGAATTCACCCCTCCACTTT
- TRBJ1-5 - TRBV3-1/TRBV3-2 CASSQRQTNQPQHF TGTGCCAGCAGCCAAAGACAGACCAATCAGCCCCAGCATTTT
TRBD1 TRBJ1-1 - TRBV29-1 CSVAGQGGDSTEAFF TGCAGCGTCGCGGGACAGGGGGGCGATAGCACTGAAGCTTTCTTT
- TRBJ1-2 - TRBV12-3/TRBV12-4 CASSWGGNYGYTF TGTGCCAGCAGTTGGGGGGGAAACTATGGCTACACCTTC
TRBD2 TRBJ2-5 - TRBV2 CASSESGLAGTETQYF TGTGCCAGCAGTGAATCGGGACTAGCGGGGACGGAGACCCAGTACTTC
- TRBJ2-1 - TRBV27 CASSFRGSVYNEQFF TGTGCCAGCAGTTTCCGGGGGTCCGTATACAATGAGCAGTTCTTC
TRBD1 TRBJ1-1 - TRBV19 CASSSTGDTEAFF TGTGCCAGTAGTAGTACAGGGGATACTGAAGCTTTCTTT
- TRBJ2-7 - TRBV11-3 CASSLDKSDYQQYF TGTGCCAGCAGCTTAGATAAGTCCGACTACCAGCAGTACTTC
TRBD1 TRBJ2-4 - TRBV28 CASTPQTSRGQGNIQYF TGTGCCAGCACTCCTCAGACATCGAGGGGACAGGGAAACATTCAGTACTTC
- TRBJ2-1 - TRBV5-1 CASSLVGLPNNEQFF TGCGCCAGCAGCTTGGTGGGGCTCCCGAACAATGAGCAGTTCTTC
- TRBJ1-2 few TRBV13 CASSLERGRGTF TGTGCCAGCAGCTTAGAACGAGGTCGGGGCACCTTC
TRBD1 TRBJ2-1 - TRBV18 CASSGQGGYNEQFF TGTGCCAGCTCGGGACAGGGCGGCTACAATGAGCAGTTCTTC
- TRBJ2-1 - TRBV30 CAWTGNSYNEQFF TGTGCCTGGACAGGGAACTCCTACAATGAGCAGTTCTTC
- TRBJ2-7 - TRBV15 CATSRDVGQTYEQYF TGTGCCACCAGCAGAGATGTAGGACAAACCTACGAGCAGTACTTC
- TRBJ2-3 few TRBV12-3/TRBV12-4 CASSLNIWDTQYF TGTGCCAGCAGTTTAAACATTTGGGATACGCAGTATTTT
TRBD2 TRBJ2-1 - TRBV7-9 CASSFGSGGNYNEQFF TGTGCCAGCAGCTTTGGGAGCGGGGGCAACTACAATGAGCAGTTCTTC
- TRBJ1-2 once TRBV6-2/TRBV6-3 CASSYRPGRGGYGYTF TGTGCCAGCAGTTACAGGCCTGGCCGCGGGGGCTATGGCTACACCTTC
TRBD1 TRBJ1-1 - TRBV6-6 CASSQDRGETEAFF TGTGCCAGCAGCCAGGACAGGGGGGAGACTGAAGCTTTCTTT
TRBD2 TRBJ2-2 - TRBV3-1/TRBV3-2 CASSQGLAGGPGELFF TGTGCCAGCAGCCAAGGACTAGCGGGGGGACCCGGGGAGCTGTTTTTT
- TRBJ1-6 - TRBV2 CASIGSGSPGPLHF TGTGCCAGCATAGGGTCAGGGTCCCCTGGGCCCCTCCACTTT
- TRBJ1-2 - TRBV5-6 CASSGGLGGYGYTF TGTGCCAGCAGCGGAGGACTCGGTGGGTATGGCTACACCTTC
TRBD1 TRBJ1-2 once TRBV20-1 CSARADREGTF TGCAGTGCTAGAGCGGACAGGGAAGGCACCTTC
- TRBJ2-7 - TRBV21-1 CASSKASFTVYEQYF TGTGCCAGCAGCAAGGCTAGCTTTACCGTTTACGAGCAGTACTTC